These T cell receptor beta chains were read from a single sample in a study of blood T cell repertoires in COVID-19. Data came from immunoSEQ multiplex PCR; TCRdb stores just in-frame clones and leaves some out. The data hold approximately 250,000 clones, with 80% to 90% observed a single time. What was sequenced was peripheral blood. The source is a man in his fifties with acute or convalescent COVID-19. CDR3s include the opening cysteine and the closing phenylalanine or tryptophan. The order of the fields is clone size, CDR3 length, V gene, D gene, J gene, CDR3 protein, CDR3 DNA. D genes are given only for firm matches. Expanded clones are given a class, and other clones once, few, many or no size at all.

size: NA; length: 15; V: TRBV15; D: TRBD2; J: TRBJ2-3; CDR3: CATSSTGTSVTTQYF; DNA: TGTGCCACCAGCAGTACCGGGACTAGCGTTACTACGCAGTATTTT
size: NA; length: 14; V: TRBV15; D: NA; J: TRBJ2-2; CDR3: CATSRGSNTGELFF; DNA: TGTGCCACCAGCAGAGGCAGTAACACCGGGGAGCTGTTTTTT
size: few; length: 16; V: TRBV18; D: NA; J: TRBJ1-2; CDR3: CASSPPPVGGLYGYTF; DNA: TGTGCCAGCTCACCACCCCCCGTTGGGGGGTTATATGGCTACACCTTC
size: NA; length: 17; V: TRBV11-3; D: TRBD2; J: TRBJ2-1; CDR3: CASSLDVWEGLGNEQFF; DNA: TGTGCCAGCAGCTTAGATGTGTGGGAGGGTCTTGGAAATGAGCAGTTCTTC
size: NA; length: 11; V: TRBV10-3; D: NA; J: TRBJ2-7; CDR3: CAIGGLYEQYF; DNA: TGTGCCATCGGAGGTCTGTACGAGCAGTACTTC
size: many; length: 15; V: TRBV11-3; D: NA; J: TRBJ2-1; CDR3: CASSLVRGTYNEQFF; DNA: TGTGCCAGCAGCTTAGTTCGGGGGACCTACAATGAGCAGTTCTTC
size: few; length: 15; V: TRBV10-3; D: NA; J: TRBJ1-2; CDR3: CAIRVGLESLHGYTF; DNA: TGTGCCATCAGGGTGGGCCTCGAGTCCCTCCATGGCTACACCTTC
size: NA; length: 14; V: TRBV6-6; D: TRBD2; J: TRBJ2-7; CDR3: CASSFSGADYEQYF; DNA: TGTGCCAGCAGTTTTAGCGGGGCCGACTACGAGCAGTACTTC
size: NA; length: 13; V: TRBV10-3; D: TRBD1; J: TRBJ1-4; CDR3: CATRGREGEKLFF; DNA: TGTGCCACCAGGGGGCGCGAAGGGGAAAAACTGTTTTTT
size: once; length: 14; V: TRBV6-5; D: NA; J: TRBJ2-1; CDR3: CASSVQGSYNEQFF; DNA: TGTGCCAGCTCCGTCCAGGGCTCCTACAATGAGCAGTTCTTC
size: NA; length: 17; V: TRBV4-2; D: TRBD2; J: TRBJ2-3; CDR3: CASSHPLAGGDTDTQYF; DNA: TGTGCCAGCAGCCATCCACTAGCGGGGGGGGACACAGATACGCAGTATTTT
size: once; length: 14; V: TRBV4-1; D: NA; J: TRBJ2-2; CDR3: CASSQDGRTGELFF; DNA: TGCGCCAGCAGCCAAGATGGTCGGACCGGGGAGCTGTTTTTT
size: NA; length: 23; V: TRBV5-3; D: TRBD2; J: TRBJ2-2; CDR3: CARSPARYLAGGPSGCPGGELFF; DNA: TGTGCCAGAAGCCCCGCGCGGTATCTAGCGGGAGGGCCCTCTGGATGTCCAGGCGGGGAGCTGTTTTTT
size: many; length: 15; V: TRBV27; D: TRBD1; J: TRBJ2-7; CDR3: CASSVTGAISYEQYF; DNA: TGTGCCAGCAGTGTGACAGGGGCGATCTCCTACGAGCAGTACTTC
size: NA; length: 13; V: TRBV20-1; D: TRBD1; J: TRBJ2-7; CDR3: CSASQTGGLEQYF; DNA: TGCAGTGCTAGTCAGACAGGGGGTCTCGAGCAGTACTTC
size: NA; length: 14; V: TRBV28; D: NA; J: TRBJ1-4; CDR3: CASSLGGQKEKLFF; DNA: TGTGCCAGCAGTTTAGGAGGACAGAAAGAAAAACTGTTTTTT
size: NA; length: 16; V: TRBV9; D: NA; J: TRBJ1-2; CDR3: CASSPPLRGRIYGYTF; DNA: TGTGCCAGCAGCCCTCCCCTGAGAGGTAGAATCTATGGCTACACCTTC
size: NA; length: 14; V: TRBV9; D: NA; J: TRBJ2-7; CDR3: CASSAEIDSYEQYF; DNA: TGTGCCAGCAGCGCGGAAATAGACAGTTACGAGCAGTACTTC
size: NA; length: 11; V: TRBV6-6; D: TRBD1; J: TRBJ2-6; CDR3: CASSTGQGKTF; DNA: TGTGCCAGCAGTACCGGACAGGGGAAAACTTTC
size: NA; length: 19; V: TRBV11-2; D: TRBD1; J: TRBJ2-4; CDR3: CASSKDRAPFNGAKNIQYF; DNA: TGTGCCAGCAGTAAAGACAGGGCCCCCTTTAACGGAGCCAAAAACATTCAGTACTTC
size: few; length: 15; V: TRBV7-6; D: NA; J: TRBJ1-5; CDR3: CASSLGPQFNQPQHF; DNA: TGTGCCAGCAGCTTAGGCCCTCAGTTCAATCAGCCCCAGCATTTT
size: NA; length: 15; V: TRBV7-2; D: TRBD2; J: TRBJ2-1; CDR3: CASRGTSGGAGEQFF; DNA: TGTGCCAGCAGAGGGACTAGCGGGGGGGCAGGTGAGCAGTTCTTC
size: NA; length: 14; V: TRBV6-2/TRBV6-3; D: NA; J: TRBJ1-5; CDR3: CASSYPGGNQPQHF; DNA: TGTGCCAGCAGTTACCCAGGAGGGAATCAGCCCCAGCATTTT
size: many; length: 15; V: TRBV19; D: TRBD1; J: TRBJ1-5; CDR3: CASSTTGGSNQPQHF; DNA: TGTGCCAGTAGTACCACAGGGGGGAGCAATCAGCCCCAGCATTTT
size: NA; length: 14; V: TRBV27; D: NA; J: TRBJ1-2; CDR3: CASTSLRGNYGYTF; DNA: TGTGCCAGCACCTCCCTCCGGGGTAACTATGGCTACACCTTC
size: NA; length: 13; V: TRBV12-3/TRBV12-4; D: NA; J: TRBJ1-2; CDR3: CASSPFGPYGYTF; DNA: TGTGCCAGCAGCCCCTTTGGGCCCTATGGCTACACCTTC
size: NA; length: 16; V: TRBV7-9; D: TRBD2; J: TRBJ2-2; CDR3: CASSPRGTSRTGELFF; DNA: TGTGCCAGCAGCCCTCGAGGGACTAGCCGCACCGGGGAGCTGTTTTTT
size: NA; length: 15; V: TRBV7-7; D: TRBD1; J: TRBJ2-7; CDR3: CASSFRQGIRYEQYF; DNA: TGTGCTAGCAGCTTCCGACAGGGGATAAGGTACGAGCAGTACTTC
size: NA; length: 16; V: TRBV6-2/TRBV6-3; D: NA; J: TRBJ1-2; CDR3: CASSPLGGRGDYGYTF; DNA: TGTGCCAGCAGCCCTCTCGGGGGGCGCGGTGACTATGGCTACACCTTC
size: NA; length: 14; V: TRBV9; D: NA; J: TRBJ2-2; CDR3: CASSERDGTGELFF; DNA: TGTGCCAGCAGCGAGCGAGACGGGACCGGGGAGCTGTTTTTT
size: NA; length: 15; V: TRBV7-9; D: NA; J: TRBJ1-4; CDR3: CASSPKKGTNEKLFF; DNA: TGTGCCAGCAGCCCTAAAAAGGGGACTAATGAAAAACTGTTTTTT
size: NA; length: 15; V: TRBV4-1; D: NA; J: TRBJ2-7; CDR3: CASSLWVSASYEQYF; DNA: TGCGCCAGCAGCCTTTGGGTTAGCGCGTCCTACGAGCAGTACTTC
size: NA; length: 15; V: TRBV5-4; D: TRBD1; J: TRBJ2-7; CDR3: CASSFSAGGSDEQYF; DNA: TGTGCCAGCAGCTTCTCGGCAGGGGGTAGCGACGAGCAGTACTTC
size: NA; length: 13; V: TRBV19; D: NA; J: TRBJ1-5; CDR3: CASQHRGNQPQHF; DNA: TGTGCCAGTCAACATCGTGGCAATCAGCCCCAGCATTTT
size: NA; length: 17; V: TRBV6-1; D: TRBD2; J: TRBJ2-5; CDR3: CASSERREGSFQETQYF; DNA: TGTGCCAGCAGTGAACGGCGGGAGGGATCCTTCCAAGAGACCCAGTACTTC
size: NA; length: 18; V: TRBV9; D: TRBD1; J: TRBJ1-4; CDR3: CASSVGDRGRRLSEKLFF; DNA: TGTGCCAGCAGCGTAGGAGACAGGGGGCGCCGGCTTAGTGAAAAACTGTTTTTT
size: NA; length: 20; V: TRBV11-2; D: TRBD2; J: TRBJ2-3; CDR3: CASSLEKGLAGDRGIDTQYF; DNA: TGTGCCAGCAGCTTAGAAAAGGGACTAGCGGGGGACCGCGGGATCGATACGCAGTATTTT
size: few; length: 13; V: TRBV11-2; D: NA; J: TRBJ2-7; CDR3: CASTFTTAYEQYF; DNA: TGTGCCAGCACCTTTACAACAGCCTACGAGCAGTACTTC
size: NA; length: 13; V: TRBV29-1; D: NA; J: TRBJ2-2; CDR3: CSVLGANTGELFF; DNA: TGCAGCGTCCTAGGGGCTAACACCGGGGAGCTGTTTTTT
size: NA; length: 15; V: TRBV2; D: NA; J: TRBJ2-2; CDR3: CASSEAAANTGELFF; DNA: TGTGCCAGCAGTGAAGCGGCAGCGAACACCGGGGAGCTGTTTTTT
size: NA; length: 17; V: TRBV20-1; D: TRBD2; J: TRBJ2-1; CDR3: CSASRTSGIYSYNEQFF; DNA: TGCAGTGCTAGTCGAACTAGCGGGATCTACTCCTACAATGAGCAGTTCTTC
size: once; length: 11; V: TRBV20-1; D: NA; J: TRBJ2-3; CDR3: CSAQQKDTQYF; DNA: TGCAGTGCTCAACAAAAAGATACGCAGTATTTT